The present entry profiles one TCR beta chain with its context. There is no known antigen for this receptor. No much larger clone is present one base from it, and per-base qualities are unavailable. This sample stems from a study of CD8 T cells in Susac syndrome (dated by TCRdb to between 2017 and 2020). Study-level background: Repertoire sequencing was used to test whether CD8+ T cell activation and differentiation in Susac syndrome was antigen driven. The study compared CD8+ T cell repertoire clonality among 12 healthy donors, roughly 14 Susac syndrome patients and fewer than 19 multiple sclerosis patients. Summary of the overall study and its limitations: The TCR sequencing and HLA analysis was acknowledged to have included a relatively small number of individuals.

Peripheral blood CD8+ and CD4+ T cells from healthy donors, Susac syndrome patients and multiple sclerosis patients were profiled using high-throughput TCR beta sequencing. Healthy donors were included as age- and sex-matched controls. Bulk CD8+ and CD4+ T cells were purified magnetically by negative isolation, whereas CD8+ TEMRA cells were enriched by FACS. Blood was drawn into EDTA tubes, processed within 24 hours, and PBMCs were isolated by density gradient centrifugation. PBMCs destined for TCR sequencing were cryopreserved in liquid nitrogen and later thawed in a 37 °C water bath. The sorted or isolated CD4+, CD8+ and CD8+ TEMRA cells reached a purity of at least 90%. RNA was extracted using the RNeasy kit, and about 0.45 to 1 microgram was reverse transcribed with random hexamers. TCR beta CDR3 regions were amplified with the immunoSEQ multiplex PCR assay covering 54 Vbeta and 13 Jbeta segments. Bias from PCR amplification was corrected by using a synthetic template baseline for primer optimization and for computational correction. Per the original workflow: Reads were annotated to V, D and J genes according to IMGT and were analyzed with immunoSEQ Analyzer, with only productive sequences retained. To calculate clonality, Shannon entropy was normalized by log2 of the number of productive unique sequences and then subtracted from one. Public and private clones were assessed among the 100 most prevalent clones of each patient and control. Clones were defined as Susac-specific if absent from the healthy and MS cohorts, from around 1,100 published viral clones and from other ImmuneACCESS disease sequences. TCRdb redid the processing of the public reads, applying fastp at Q25 and MiXCR, and retained in-frame beta chains. Each record represents a unique CDR3 protein, reported with the most common genes and DNA among its rows. The V and J calls, along with clone size, are taken from TCRdb and not from the paper's own processing. The sample table records more than 20,000 distinct CDR3 sequences; 85% to 95% of these occur just once. 0.25% to 0.3% of the sample is in the top ten clones.

From the cysteine up to the phenylalanine, the CDR3 has a length of 14 residues. The retained sequence is limited to the CDR3, 42 bases, with the frame set at the first base. Trimming removed 1 base from V and 4 bases from J, leaving 10 bases between the germline ends. Looking up the germline V gene yields CDR1 SGHTA and CDR2 FQGNSA. Sequencing input: CD8+ T cells from PBMCs. This receptor was identified in a human donor in good health. The V and J genes are TRBV7-2 and TRBJ1-2; the D segment could be TRBD1, given 6 matching bases. The CDR3 here reads CASSLDRDIYGYTF. The DNA sequence reads TGTGCCAGCAGCTTAGACAGGGATATCTATGGCTACACCTTC.